The following is a T cell receptor beta chain sequence with its context. Its antigen is still unknown. The sample is drawn from a study of identical twins. This CDR3 is 15 amino acids long. V was cut by 0 bases and J by 3 bases, with 8 bases left in between. Germline-derived CDR1 and CDR2 are MNHNS and SASEGT. Each CDR3 protein gets one entry after TCRdb re-called the 5' RACE reads with MiXCR. The table shows some 500,000 distinct CDR3 sequences, with approximately 10% occurring only once. Overall study results and limits: Whereas memory repertoires showed no such difference, abundant cord blood beta clonotypes carried fewer insertions.

The sample was also linked to a second study, of yellow fever vaccine responses in identical twins.

This TCR was sampled from a woman aged 18-35 years in good health. Sequenced sample: PBMCs. This chain links TRBV6-1 with TRBJ2-2, with unresolved D. CDR3 sequence: CASSEAGIHTGELFF. The CDR3 DNA is TGTGCCAGCAGTGAAGCCGGAATCCACACCGGGGAGCTGTTTTTT.